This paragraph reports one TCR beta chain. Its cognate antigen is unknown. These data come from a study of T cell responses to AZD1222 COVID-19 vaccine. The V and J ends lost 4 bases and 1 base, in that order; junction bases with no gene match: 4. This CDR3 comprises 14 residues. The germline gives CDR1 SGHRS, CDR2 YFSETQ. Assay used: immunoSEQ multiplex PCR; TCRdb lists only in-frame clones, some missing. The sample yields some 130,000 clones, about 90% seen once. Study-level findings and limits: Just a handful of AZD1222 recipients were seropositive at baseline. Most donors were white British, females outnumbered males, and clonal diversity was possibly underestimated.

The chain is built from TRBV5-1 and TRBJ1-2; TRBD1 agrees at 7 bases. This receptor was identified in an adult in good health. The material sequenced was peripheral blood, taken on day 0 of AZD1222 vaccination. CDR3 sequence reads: CASSRDSSNYGYTF. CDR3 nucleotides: TGCGCCAGCAGCCGGGACAGTAGTAACTATGGCTACACCTTC. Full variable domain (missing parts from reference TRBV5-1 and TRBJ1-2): KAGVTQTPRYLIKTRGQQVTLSCSPISGHRSVSWYQQTPGQGLQFLFEYFSETQRNKGNFPGRFSGRQFSNSRSEMNVSTLELGDSALYLCASSRDSSNYGYTFGSGTRLTVV.